The clone carrying this TCR beta chain was recorded many times. The antigen is unknown. This specimen belongs to a study of T cell repertoires in cytomegalovirus infection. Study-level information: It can be stated that public TCR beta signatures indicated CMV infection as well as a matching HLA type.

Trimming left V 9 bases short and J 2 bases short, with 16 bases between. The length of the CDR3 is 14 residues. The germline V gene encodes CDR1 LNHDA and CDR2 SQIVND (reference sequence). TCRdb re-derived calls from the reads in MiXCR, one entry per CDR3 protein. The data contain about 130,000 distinct CDR3 sequences, 20% to 30% of them singletons. Source material: PBMCs, sequenced either directly or after in vitro stimulation (not recorded which). The sequence was obtained from a human donor in good health (CMV status not recorded). Some clones in this sample may be carry-over from other donors' samples. This chain links TRBV19 with TRBJ2-5; TRBD2 is a possible D gene (6 bases). The DNA of the CDR3 is TGTGCCAGCAGCTTACTCGGGGGACAAGAGACCCAGTACTTC. It translates to CASSLLGGQETQYF.